The 11 T cell receptor beta chains reported below all come from one sample, sequenced in a study of shared clonotypes between healthy human individuals. Method: immunoSEQ multiplex PCR; TCRdb's copy keeps in-frame clones and lacks some. The sample shows 2,500,000 or so clones, about 90% of them seen only once. Sequencing was performed on naive CD4+ T cells from PBMCs. Regarding subset: CD45RA+ positively selected. The receptors stem from a man aged 18 to 29 in good health. Some clones in this sample may be carry-over from other donors' samples.

The chain couples TRBV5-1 to TRBJ2-1; D unresolved. V was shortened by 4 bases and J by 0 bases, with 11 bases between the two germline ends. There are 15 residues in the CDR3. In germline, CDR1 is SGHRS, CDR2 YFSETQ. For the CDR3, the DNA is TGCGCCAGCAGCAAGGACCATGGCTCCTACAATGAGCAGTTCTTC. It specifies CASSKDHGSYNEQFF.

The chain carries TRBV6-1 and TRBJ1-2, with TRBD1 as a possible D gene (6 bases). Per germline, CDR1 MNHNS and CDR2 SASEGT. V was cut by 7 bases and J by 3 bases, with 9 bases left in between. The CDR3 is 12 residues long. The CDR3 here is CASMRTDYGYTF. CDR3 bases: TGTGCCAGCATGCGGACAGACTATGGCTACACCTTC.

CDR3 sequence (DNA): TGTGCCAGCAGTTTAGTTCAACCCAATGAGCAGTTCTTC. Translating gives CASSLVQPNEQFF. The gene calls are TRBV28 and TRBJ2-1; D is ambiguous. The CDR3 sequence is 13 residues long. Germline V gives CDR1 MDHEN, CDR2 SYDVKM. V lost 2 bases, J lost 6 bases, and 8 bases lay in between.

In its sample, this clone was seen once. The genes are TRBV5-4 and TRBJ2-1, with a tentative D call TRBD2 (5 bases). V dropped 0 bases and J dropped 2 bases, with 12 bases sitting between them. The V gene's germline CDR1 is SGHNT and CDR2 YYREEE (reference sequence). The CDR3 loop spans 16 amino acids. CDR3 DNA sequence: TGTGCCAGCAGCTTGGGCTCTCGGGATCCCTACAATGAGCAGTTCTTC. Its protein is CASSLGSRDPYNEQFF.

This clone has a single count. This rearrangement joins TRBV29-1 to TRBJ2-2, with TRBD1 matching 7 bases. The V gene end was trimmed by 6 bases and the J gene end by 0 bases; junction bases not matched to a gene: 4. The CDR3 spans 14 residues. Germline V gives CDR1 SQVTM, CDR2 ANQGSEA. The CDR3 spells CSVRQGTNTGELFF. In DNA, the CDR3 is TGCAGCGTAAGACAGGGCACGAACACCGGGGAGCTGTTTTTT.

V is TRBV4-1 and J is TRBJ2-1; 11 bases line up with TRBD2. Looked up from germline, CDR1 is MGHRA and CDR2 is YSYEKL. V was clipped by 4 bases and J by 3 bases; unmatched bases: 11. CDR3 length: 18 residues. The CDR3 DNA is TGCGCCAGCAGCCGGGGGCTAGCGGGAGGCACACGCTACAATGAGCAGTTCTTC. Its protein product is CASSRGLAGGTRYNEQFF.

J is TRBJ1-2 and V is TRBV25-1; 8 bases align to TRBD1. The trim removed 6 bases at V and 7 bases at J, leaving 7 bases unmatched. Germline CDR1 reads MGHDK; CDR2 reads SYGVNS. The CDR3 spans 13 residues. DNA for the CDR3: TGTGCCAGCAGAGAACAGGGGGTTAGTGGCTACACCTTC. Translation gives CASREQGVSGYTF.

Comment on this clone: Different DNA sequences within this sample yield the same CDR3. The rearrangement uses TRBV11-3 and TRBJ2-7, with a possible D match to TRBD1 (6 bases). This CDR3 spans 13 amino acids. V dropped 1 base and J dropped 3 bases, with 7 bases sitting between them. The V gene's germline CDR1 is SGHNT and CDR2 YENEEA. CDR3 coding DNA: TGTGCCAGCAGCTTAGGAGGGGGCTACGAGCAGTACTTC. This sequence encodes CASSLGGGYEQYF.

Regarding this clone: The junction does not match germline at one end; this may be a read error. The rearrangement joins TRBV2 to TRBJ2-2, with D perhaps matching TRBD2 (6 bases). From germline, CDR1 is SNHLY and CDR2 FYNNEI. The CDR3 loop spans 16 amino acids. The CDR3 is CASSAVRGGNAGELFF. The CDR3 nucleotides read TGTGCCAGCAGTGCCGTGCGGGGTGGGAACGCCGGGGAGCTGTTTTTT.

The chain links TRBV28 to TRBJ2-7; 9 nucleotides align to TRBD2. CDR3 length: 15 amino acids. V shed 4 bases, J shed 1 base, and the junction held 5 bases outside the gene matches. The germline V gene has CDR1 MDHEN and CDR2 SYDVKM. The chain's CDR3 is CASSSRTSVSYEQYF. In DNA form, the CDR3 reads TGTGCCAGCAGTTCCCGGACTAGCGTTTCCTACGAGCAGTACTTC.

The chain carries TRBV28 and TRBJ2-4; D uncertain. The CDR3 sequence is 16 residues long. Trimming left V 3 bases short and J 1 base short, with 13 bases between. CDR1 is MDHEN and CDR2 is SYDVKM in the germline V gene. The chain's CDR3 is CASSFSLLRAKNIQYF. The CDR3 nucleotides are TGTGCCAGCAGTTTTTCCCTGCTTAGGGCCAAAAACATTCAGTACTTC.